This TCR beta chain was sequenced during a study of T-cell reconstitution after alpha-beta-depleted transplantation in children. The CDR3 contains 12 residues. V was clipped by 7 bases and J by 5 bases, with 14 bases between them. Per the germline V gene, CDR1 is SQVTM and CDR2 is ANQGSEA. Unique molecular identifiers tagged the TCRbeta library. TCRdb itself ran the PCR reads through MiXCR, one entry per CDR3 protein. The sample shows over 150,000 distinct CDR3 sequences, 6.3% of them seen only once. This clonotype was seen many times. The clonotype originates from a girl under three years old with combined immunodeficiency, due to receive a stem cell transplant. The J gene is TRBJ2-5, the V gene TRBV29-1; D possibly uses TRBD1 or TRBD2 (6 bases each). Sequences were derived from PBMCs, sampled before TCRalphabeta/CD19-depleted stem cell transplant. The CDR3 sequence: CSAAVGGETQYF. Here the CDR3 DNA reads TGCAGCGCCGCGGTAGGGGGGGAGACCCAGTACTTC.